The 13 T cell receptor beta chains below all came from one sample that was sequenced in a study of cytomegalovirus exposure and HLA in healthy donors (dated by TCRdb to 2017 to 2019). Library prep was done by the immunoSEQ multiplex PCR assay. For the multiplex PCR, a mixture combining 60 forward primers for TCR Vbeta segments and 13 reverse primers for TCR Jbeta segments was used. Sourced from immuneACCESS, this table was stored by TCRdb with only in-frame sequences that have V and J called. A share of the clones is absent; for the studies checked, an unresolved V gene accounts for under half, and the remainder has no known explanation. The sample table contains more than 95,000 clones; only one count was recorded for less than 85% of them. 8.9% of the sample is taken by the ten largest. The specimen was PBMCs. Every receptor here comes from a young man in good health and CMV-seropositive.

The chain combines TRBV19 with TRBJ1-5, with D perhaps matching TRBD1 (6 bases). Germline values: CDR1 LNHDA, CDR2 SQIVND (reference sequence). This CDR3 is built from 18 residues. Trimming pared 8 bases from V and 11 bases from J, leaving 34 bases between. The CDR3 reads CASDYLGGDAGGQGSQHF. CDR3 sequence (DNA): TGTGCCAGTGACTACTTAGGAGGAGATGCGGGGGGACAAGGGTCCCAGCATTTT.

The rearrangement uses TRBV28 and TRBJ2-7, with a weak D call TRBD1 (8 bases). Per germline, CDR1 MDHEN and CDR2 SYDVKM. The germline V and J ends were trimmed by 4 bases and 2 bases, with 15 bases remaining between them. The CDR3 is 15 amino acids. CDR3 protein: CASSSGGQAAYEQYF. CDR3 coding DNA: TGTGCCAGCAGTTCGGGGGGACAGGCGGCCTACGAGCAGTACTTC.

The genes are TRBV19 and TRBJ2-3; TRBD2 might be the D (7 bases). The CDR3 length is 17 residues. The ends were cut back, 7 bases at V and 2 bases at J, with 22 bases in the middle. The germline V gene has CDR1 LNHDA and CDR2 SQIVND (reference sequence). The CDR3 bases are TGTGCCAGTACCCCGGGGAGGGGGGGCGCGTTCACAGATACGCAGTATTTT. This gives the protein CASTPGRGGAFTDTQYF.

This clone came up a few times. CDR3 sequence: CASKYTSGGADNEQFF. CDR3 nucleotide sequence: TGTGCCAGCAAATACACTAGCGGGGGCGCTGACAATGAGCAGTTCTTC. This sequence joins TRBV6-4 and TRBJ2-1, with 11 bases fitting TRBD2. The CDR3 covers 16 residues. CDR1 is MRHNA, CDR2 SNTAGT, per germline. V lost 7 bases to trimming and J lost 5 bases; unmatched junction nucleotides: 10.

The chain joins TRBV10-1 to TRBJ1-1; a weak D match, TRBD1 (5 bases). Germline CDR1 reads WNHNN; CDR2 reads SYGVQD (reference sequence). Trimming took 0 bases from V and 11 from J, leaving 16 bases between them. This CDR3 spans 14 amino acids. This CDR3 is CASSESGAAGPAFF. The CDR3 DNA reads as TGCGCCAGCAGTGAGTCCGGGGCCGCGGGGCCGGCTTTCTTT.

This sequence joins TRBV12-2 and TRBJ2-3; the tabulated D call, TRBD1, remains unverified against the DNA. TRBV12-2 is designated a pseudogene. This CDR3 contains 16 residues. The chain's CDR3 is CASRLVKGQRTDTQYF. CDR3 nucleotides: TGTGCAAGTCGCTTAGTTAAGGGACAACGCACAGATACGCAGTATTTT.

CDR3 in DNA: TGCGCCAGCAGGATAACTAGACTAGACAATGAGCAGTTCTTC. Protein product: CASRITRLDNEQFF. The V call is TRBV5-1, the J call TRBJ2-1; possibly TRBD2 for D (6 bases). CDR3 size: 14 residues. The germline V and J ends were trimmed by 5 bases and 5 bases, with 14 bases remaining between them. Germline CDR1 reads SGHRS; CDR2 reads YFSETQ.

The chain joins TRBV30 to TRBJ2-1; D is possibly TRBD2 (5 bases). V was trimmed by 2 bases and J by 0 bases, leaving 20 bases between them. The V gene's germline CDR1 is GTSNPN and CDR2 SVGIG (reference sequence). CDR3 length equals 18 residues. The CDR3 DNA is TGTGCCTGGAGTAACCCGGACTCCTACCGAAGCTCCTACAATGAGCAGTTCTTC. Translated: CAWSNPDSYRSSYNEQFF.

V usage is TRBV4-1 and J usage is TRBJ2-4; D may be TRBD1 (6 bases). The CDR3 consists of 21 residues. V gave up 0 bases and J gave up 0 bases, with 24 bases separating them. The V gene's germline CDR1 is MGHRA and CDR2 YSYEKL. This CDR3 is CASSQEHGGRRGSVAKNIQYF. The CDR3 DNA reads as TGCGCCAGCAGCCAAGAACATGGGGGCAGGCGAGGGTCCGTAGCCAAAAACATTCAGTACTTC.

The chain carries TRBV2 and TRBJ2-2; 10 positions agree with TRBD2. The CDR3 length is 17 residues. V lost 5 bases, J lost 0 bases, and 6 bases stayed unmatched. Germline CDR1 and CDR2: SNHLY and FYNNEI. Written as DNA, the CDR3 is TGTGCCAGCAGTTTGAGAGCGGGGGGGACGAACACCGGGGAGCTGTTTTTT. It yields the protein CASSLRAGGTNTGELFF.

This clone appeared once. The J gene is TRBJ2-7, the V gene TRBV6-6; 7 nucleotides align to TRBD1. Germline V lookup: CDR1 MNHNY, CDR2 SVGAGI (reference sequence). The V gene end was trimmed by 2 bases and the J gene end by 6 bases; junction bases not matched to a gene: 1. The CDR3 loop spans 12 amino acids. The DNA of the CDR3 is TGTGCCAGCAGTTACCACAGGGGCGAGCAGTACTTC. Amino acids: CASSYHRGEQYF.

This chain uses TRBV7-8 with TRBJ1-1, with TRBD1 matching 10 bases. This CDR3 spans 16 amino acids. V trimming: 1 base; J trimming: 1 base; junction bases outside the gene matches: 3. Germline V gives CDR1 SGHVS, CDR2 FQNEAQ. CDR3 in DNA: TGTGCCAGCAGCTTAGAGGGACAGGGGACGAACACTGAAGCTTTCTTT. As protein: CASSLEGQGTNTEAFF.

This clone came up a few times. The rearrangement uses TRBV9 and TRBJ2-1; possibly TRBD2 for D (6 bases). V lost 4 bases to trimming and J lost 9 bases, with 14 bases between them. CDR1 and CDR2 (germline): SGDLS, YYNGEE. The CDR3 sequence is 13 residues long. CDR3 sequence: CASSTEGTGEQFF. The CDR3 DNA follows: TGTGCCAGCAGCACGGAGGGTACAGGTGAGCAGTTCTTC.